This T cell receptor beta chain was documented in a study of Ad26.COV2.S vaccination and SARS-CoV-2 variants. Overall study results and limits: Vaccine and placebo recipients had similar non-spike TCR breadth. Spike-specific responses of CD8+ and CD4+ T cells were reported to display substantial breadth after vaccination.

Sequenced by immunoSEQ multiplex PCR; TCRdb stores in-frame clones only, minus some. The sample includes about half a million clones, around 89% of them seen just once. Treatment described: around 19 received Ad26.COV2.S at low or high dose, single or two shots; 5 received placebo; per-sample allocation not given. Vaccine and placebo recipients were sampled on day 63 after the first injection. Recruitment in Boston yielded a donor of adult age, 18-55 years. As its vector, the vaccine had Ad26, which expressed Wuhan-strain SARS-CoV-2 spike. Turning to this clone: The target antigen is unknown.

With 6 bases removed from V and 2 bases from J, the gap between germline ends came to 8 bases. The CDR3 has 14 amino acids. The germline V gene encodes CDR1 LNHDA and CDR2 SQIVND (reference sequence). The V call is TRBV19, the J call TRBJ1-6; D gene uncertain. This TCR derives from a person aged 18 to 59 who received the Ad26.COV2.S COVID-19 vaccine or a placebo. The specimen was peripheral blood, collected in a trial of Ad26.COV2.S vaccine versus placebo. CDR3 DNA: TGTGCCAGTAGCGAGAGCACCTATAATTCACCCCTCCACTTT. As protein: CASSESTYNSPLHF.